This T cell receptor (beta chain) was sequenced during a study of blood T cell repertoires in COVID-19 (dated by TCRdb to 2019 to 2021). With respect to the entire study: The collaborator samples originated in the United States, Italy and Spain and spanned the acute and convalescent phases of COVID-19. The material from the prospective study consisted of cDNA or gDNA derived from T cells, B-cell-depleted T cells, or PBMCs. The samples were drawn from the first 160 participants of the ongoing ImmuneRACE study and from some 1,300 subjects provided by 6 global collaborators. A freely available public database, intended as a resource for researchers studying the immune response to SARS-CoV-2, is where the repertoires were released. Where available, HLA class I and class II types were obtained from metadata supplied by the sample provider rather than from assay-based typing. The sample metadata nearly always contained a de-identified subject ID, COVID-19 status, age in years and sex. Subjects who had been exposed to COVID-19, were actively infected with it, or had recovered from it provided the deeply sampled blood TCRbeta repertoires that made up the dataset. Paper-wide results and their limitations: Clinical and demographic metadata were provided uncurated, with the amount varying by source and participant.

The immunoSEQ Assay, a bias-controlled multiplex PCR, was used to amplify TCRbeta CDR3 regions from genomic DNA. Regarding the original processing steps: Within the assay, amplification of reference gene primers was used to estimate how many nucleated cells each sample contained. Sequence reads were collapsed and filtered to measure the absolute abundance of every unique TCRbeta CDR3 rearrangement. Productive Simpson clonality was computed per sample as the square root of Simpson's diversity index over productive rearrangements. Drawn from immuneACCESS, this table holds only the in-frame rearrangements with V and J called that TCRdb kept. Clones are partly lost; checked studies trace under half to an unresolved V gene and leave the rest unexplained. Clone size and the V and J calls come from that table; the DNA yielded D and trimming. In all, the sample holds about 430,000 clones, and around nine tenths of those were seen once. The ten top clones hold roughly 1.4% of the sample.

Enrolling through a virtual design, the prospective study's participants ranged in age from roughly 18 to 95 years and lived across about two dozen United States geographic areas. In the prospective study, participants were assigned to cohorts based on the clinical history participants reported in a screening survey and a study questionnaire. Exposed participants had been in contact, within 2 weeks of entering the study, with a person who had a PCR-confirmed or clinician-diagnosed case of COVID-19. Each participant in the prospective study had whole blood, serum and a nasopharyngeal or oropharyngeal swab collected by mobile phlebotomists. Over a roughly 2-month period, participants in the prospective study had the option of providing additional blood draws and questionnaires. Prospective study blood samples were shipped either frozen or at room temperature before DNA extraction. As regards this clone: Its specific antigen is unknown. No much larger clone exists at a distance of one base, and base qualities are not known.

This clonotype was sampled from a woman aged 18-30 years who had been exposed to COVID-19. The sample taken for sequencing was PBMCs or T cells enriched from blood (not recorded which).

The CDR3 protein: CASSQVASGSRAYNEQFF. Read as DNA, the sequence is TGTGCCAGCAGCCAAGTTGCAAGCGGGAGCAGGGCCTACAATGAGCAGTTCTTC. The rearranged chain carries TRBV14 and TRBJ2-1, and 8 junctional nucleotides match TRBD2. The V end gives up 1 base and the J end 2 bases, leaving 10 bases in the junction not matched to a gene. Spanning cysteine to phenylalanine, the CDR3 consists of 18 amino acids. CDR3 DNA is the only sequence kept; it has 54 bases, read in frame from the first base. CDR1 SGHDN and CDR2 FVKESK are derived from the germline V gene. Extended through the reference TRBV14 and TRBJ2-1 proteins, this CDR3 yields the full variable domain: EAGVTQFPSHSVIEKGQTVTLRCDPISGHDNLYWYRRVMGKEIKFLLHFVKESKQDESGMPNNRFLAERTGGTYSTLKVQPAELEDSGVYFCASSQVASGSRAYNEQFFGPGTRLTVL.